The entry below describes one TCR beta chain. The sample originates from a study of cytomegalovirus exposure and HLA in healthy donors. Use of 60 Vbeta and 13 Jbeta primers characterized the PCR. Here immunoSEQ multiplex PCR was the method, and the copy in TCRdb shows in-frame clones only, minus some. The sample includes 150,000 to 200,000 clones, more than 60% of them seen just once. Germline-derived CDR1 and CDR2 are LNHDA and SQIVND (reference sequence). The CDR3 length is 14 residues. V was cut by 4 bases and J by 5 bases, with 14 bases left in between. The source of this sequence is a male donor in good health and CMV-seronegative. Sequences were obtained from PBMCs. This chain connects TRBV19 to TRBJ1-2; D is perhaps TRBD1 (6 bases). This chain's CDR3 is CASSTLRDIYGYTF. The CDR3 nucleotides read TGTGCCAGTAGTACTCTCCGGGACATTTATGGCTACACCTTC.